This passage covers 30 T cell receptor beta chains from one sample sequenced in a study of blood T cell repertoires in COVID-19. Clones were read by immunoSEQ multiplex PCR, and TCRdb kept only the in-frame ones, dropping some. The sample has 65,000 to 85,000 clones, 65% to 85% seen once; the top ten hold roughly 18%. What was sequenced was peripheral blood. Receptors were obtained from a woman between 55 and 75 years old with acute or convalescent COVID-19.

The chain has TRBV5-1 and TRBJ1-4; 7 bases match TRBD1. Germline trimming cut 2 bases from V and 4 bases from J; bases unmatched to any gene: 8. This CDR3 contains 16 residues. Germline V gives CDR1 SGHRS, CDR2 YFSETQ. In nucleotides, the CDR3 is TGCGCCAGCAGCTTTAGAGTCGGACAGGATAATGAAAAACTGTTTTTT. Protein product: CASSFRVGQDNEKLFF.

CDR3: CASSYTDRGPTEAFF. CDR3 sequence (DNA): TGTGCCAGCAGTTACACAGACAGGGGGCCCACTGAAGCTTTCTTT. The chain carries TRBV6-5 and TRBJ1-1; 10 bases are a match to TRBD1. The CDR3 is made up of 15 amino acids. Per germline, CDR1 MNHEY and CDR2 SVGAGI. V dropped 2 bases and J dropped 4; count of bases not matched to a gene: 4.

The V gene is TRBV6-5, the J gene TRBJ2-5; weak D call: TRBD1 (6 bases). Germline-derived CDR1 and CDR2 are MNHEY and SVGAGI. The length of the CDR3 is 14 residues. V was pared by 0 bases and J by 5 bases, with 10 bases between. As DNA, the CDR3 is TGTGCCAGCAGTTACTCGATTAGGGGGGAGACCCAGTACTTC. Its translation is CASSYSIRGETQYF.

The chain is built from TRBV7-2 and TRBJ2-3; 12 nucleotides match TRBD2. The CDR3 loop spans 14 amino acids. After removal of 7 bases from V and 4 bases from J, the junction contained 3 bases not matched to a gene. Germline lookup yields CDR1 SGHTA and CDR2 FQGNSA. This chain's CDR3 is CASTPSGGADTQYF. As DNA, the CDR3 is TGTGCCAGCACCCCTAGCGGGGGGGCAGATACGCAGTATTTT.

The chain is built from TRBV19 and TRBJ2-7; D possibly corresponds to TRBD1 (5 bases). Trimming shortened V by 2 bases and J by 4 bases, and 12 bases separated the two germline ends. The CDR3 is 14 residues long. Germline assignment: CDR1 LNHDA and CDR2 SQIVND (reference sequence). The CDR3: CASSIRGSGYEQYF. DNA of the CDR3: TGTGCCAGTAGTATAAGGGGTTCCGGGTACGAGCAGTACTTC.

This chain connects TRBV30 to TRBJ1-2; D possibly corresponds to TRBD1 (6 bases). This CDR3 spans 14 amino acids. Germline assignment: CDR1 GTSNPN and CDR2 SVGIG (reference sequence). V dropped 3 bases and J dropped 8 bases, with 19 bases sitting between them. CDR3 sequence: CAWSGGQTLGGYTF. The CDR3 bases are TGTGCCTGGAGCGGAGGACAGACTCTCGGAGGCTACACCTTC.

This chain links TRBV29-1 with TRBJ2-1; 8 positions match TRBD1. The germline V gene has CDR1 SQVTM and CDR2 ANQGSEA. The CDR3 totals 14 residues. The ends lost 3 bases at V and 4 bases at J; junction bases unmatched: 5. The CDR3 DNA follows: TGCAGCGTTGAGGACAGGGAATCTTACAATGAGCAGTTCTTC. As protein: CSVEDRESYNEQFF.

The chain couples TRBV9 to TRBJ1-5; D may be TRBD1 (6 bases). The CDR3 loop spans 18 amino acids. CDR1 SGDLS and CDR2 YYNGEE come from the germline V gene. Trimming removed 6 bases at V and 2 bases at J, with 24 bases between. The CDR3 loop reads CASTRPGGRGGCNQPQHF. Written as DNA, the CDR3 is TGTGCCAGCACCCGTCCGGGGGGCAGAGGTGGATGCAATCAGCCCCAGCATTTT.

This clone was seen once. The J gene is TRBJ1-1, the V gene TRBV5-4; D is undetermined. The CDR3 covers 15 residues. Germline lookup yields CDR1 SGHNT and CDR2 YYREEE (reference sequence). V was clipped by 4 bases and J by 1 base, with 14 bases between them. The chain's CDR3 is CASSRSWGANTEAFF. CDR3 DNA sequence: TGTGCCAGCAGCCGTTCTTGGGGAGCGAACACTGAAGCTTTCTTT.

The chain carries TRBV2 and TRBJ1-5; weak D call: TRBD1 (5 bases). Trimming left V 7 bases short and J 2 bases short, with 15 bases between. From germline, CDR1 is SNHLY and CDR2 FYNNEI. The length of the CDR3 is 15 residues. The DNA for the CDR3 is TGTGCCAGCACTGAGGGGCAGGGCGGCAATCAGCCCCAGCATTTT. Translated, it gives CASTEGQGGNQPQHF. The complete variable domain, with remaining parts taken from reference TRBV2 and TRBJ1-5, reads EPEVTQTPSHQVTQMGQEVILRCVPISNHLYFYWYRQILGQKVEFLVSFYNNEISEKSEIFDDQFSVERPDGSNFTLKIRSTKLEDSAMYFCASTEGQGGNQPQHFGDGTRLSIL.

This rearrangement joins TRBV12-5 to TRBJ1-3; TRBD1 is a possible D gene (6 bases). The length of the CDR3 is 19 residues. V was pared by 0 bases and J by 3 bases, with 21 bases between. CDR1 and CDR2 (germline): LGHNT, FRNRAP. The CDR3 loop is CASGLVPPDRFDFGNTIYF. The CDR3 coding sequence is TGTGCTAGTGGTTTGGTGCCCCCAGACAGGTTTGATTTTGGAAACACCATATATTTT. The complete variable domain, with remaining parts taken from reference TRBV12-5 and TRBJ1-3, reads DARVTQTPRHKVTEMGQEVTMRCQPILGHNTVFWYRQTMMQGLELLAYFRNRAPLDDSGMPKDRFSAEMPDATLATLKIQPSEPRDSAVYFCASGLVPPDRFDFGNTIYFGEGSWLTVV.

At least ten counts were recorded for this clone. The chain has TRBV19 and TRBJ2-2; D gene unclear. Germline V gene data show CDR1 as LNHDA and CDR2 as SQIVND (reference sequence). The CDR3 loop spans 14 amino acids. V lost 3 bases, J lost 4 bases, and 9 bases lay in between. In DNA form, the CDR3 reads TGTGCCAGTAGTATGAACTTACGCACCGGGGAGCTGTTTTTT. This sequence encodes CASSMNLRTGELFF. Combining the CDR3 with reference TRBV19 and TRBJ2-2 gives the whole variable domain DGGITQSPKYLFRKEGQNVTLSCEQNLNHDAMYWYRQDPGQGLRLIYYSQIVNDFQKGDIAEGYSVSREKKESFPLTVTSAQKNPTAFYLCASSMNLRTGELFFGEGSRLTVL.

The chain recombines TRBV7-2 with TRBJ1-5; 8 bases are a match to TRBD1. CDR1 is SGHTA and CDR2 is FQGNSA in the germline V gene. The CDR3 is 15 residues long. The J segment lost 2 bases and the V segment lost 5 bases, leaving 5 bases of the junction unmatched. CDR3 coding DNA: TGTGCCAGCAGCGCCTCAGGGGGCCGCAATCAGCCCCAGCATTTT. Encoded protein: CASSASGGRNQPQHF.

The chain uses TRBV3-1 (or the pseudogene TRBV3-2) and TRBJ1-6, with D possibly being TRBD1 (5 bases). The CDR3 contains 12 residues. The germline gives CDR1 LGHDT, CDR2 YNNKEL (reference sequence). Trimming removed 6 bases from V and 8 bases from J, with 8 bases in between. The CDR3 DNA reads TGTGCCAGCAGATCAGGGTATTCACCCCTCCACTTT. It specifies CASRSGYSPLHF.

The chain joins TRBV9 to TRBJ1-1; no clear D. Germline V lookup: CDR1 SGDLS, CDR2 YYNGEE. This CDR3 is 13 amino acids long. V lost 4 bases, J lost 3 bases, and 10 bases lay in between. CDR3 DNA sequence: TGTGCCAGCAGCAATCGGGGTTACACTGAAGCTTTCTTT. It translates to CASSNRGYTEAFF.

A note on this clone: One base away lies a much larger clone, so this may be a sequencing read error. This chain uses TRBV7-6 with TRBJ1-5; D is undetermined. The CDR3 is 13 residues long. The germline V gene has CDR1 SGHVS and CDR2 FNYEAQ. Trimming removed 5 bases from V and 0 bases from J, with 5 bases in between. In DNA form, the CDR3 reads TGTGCCAGCAGCCCGGGTAGCAATCAGCCCCAGCATTTT. Its translation: CASSPGSNQPQHF.

The chain links TRBV27 to TRBJ2-6, with 7 bases matching TRBD1. The CDR3 consists of 20 residues. The germline CDR1 and CDR2 sequences are MNHEY and SMNVEV (reference sequence). With 0 bases clipped from V and 3 bases from J, the junction kept 14 bases outside the gene matches. The CDR3 coding sequence is TGTGCCAGCAGTTTATCGAGTCCGGTAACAGGGGCGAGTGGGGCCAACGTCCTGACTTTC. This gives the protein CASSLSSPVTGASGANVLTF.

The chain employs TRBV7-6 and TRBJ1-2, with 7 bases matching TRBD1. CDR3 length: 13 residues. Germline V gene lookup returns CDR1 SGHVS and CDR2 FNYEAQ. V trimming: 2 bases; J trimming: 5 bases; junction bases outside the gene matches: 2. CDR3 amino acids: CASSLRTGYGYTF. The CDR3 DNA reads as TGTGCCAGCAGCTTACGGACAGGTTATGGCTACACCTTC.

The rearrangement links TRBV5-1 to TRBJ1-1, with D maybe TRBD1 (6 bases). CDR1 and CDR2 (germline): SGHRS, YFSETQ. This CDR3 region has 16 residues. Trimming removed 0 bases from V and 3 bases from J, with 15 bases in between. The CDR3 sequence: CASSLGAIKGDTEAFF. The CDR3 region has the DNA TGCGCCAGCAGCTTGGGGGCCATTAAGGGGGACACTGAAGCTTTCTTT.

This clone is a singleton in its sample. For the CDR3, the DNA is TGTGCCAGCAGCCGGACTACCGATGCGGCCAAAAACATTCAGTACTTC. This encodes CASSRTTDAAKNIQYF. V gene TRBV4-2 combines with J gene TRBJ2-4, with D possibly TRBD2 on 6 matching bases. From germline, CDR1 is LGHNA and CDR2 YNFKEQ. The CDR3 contains 16 residues. V lost 4 bases and J 1 base, leaving 14 bases between the germline ends.

The J gene is TRBJ1-2, the V gene TRBV28; 11 bases agree with TRBD1. Germline CDR1 and CDR2: MDHEN and SYDVKM. The CDR3 is made up of 14 amino acids. The junction had 3 bases not matched to a gene; V was cut back by 1 base and J by 8 bases. The DNA of the CDR3 is TGTGCCAGCAGTTTATTGCGGACAGGGGGCGGCTACACCTTC. As protein: CASSLLRTGGGYTF.

The V and J genes are TRBV6-5 and TRBJ2-7, with D possibly TRBD2 on 5 matching bases. Germline V gene lookup returns CDR1 MNHEY and CDR2 SVGAGI. This CDR3 contains 12 residues. Trimming left V 8 bases short and J 2 bases short, with 10 bases between. CDR3: CASRTGTYEQYF. CDR3 DNA: TGTGCCAGCCGGACTGGGACCTACGAGCAGTACTTC.

This clone was seen many times. The chain carries TRBV5-1 and TRBJ1-1; D uncertain. The CDR3 runs to 11 residues. Germline V gives CDR1 SGHRS, CDR2 YFSETQ. V shed 0 bases and J shed 7 bases, with 4 bases lying between them. In DNA form, the CDR3 reads TGCGCCAGCAGCTTGGGACTTGAAGCTTTCTTT. It translates to CASSLGLEAFF.

The chain carries TRBV2 and TRBJ1-1; 10 nucleotides agree with TRBD1. CDR1 SNHLY and CDR2 FYNNEI come from the germline V gene. J was trimmed by 1 base and V by 6 bases; bases with no gene match: 11. The CDR3 has 17 amino acids. The CDR3 coding sequence is TGTGCCAGCAGGGGGACAGGGGTCATTCTTAGGAACACTGAAGCTTTCTTT. Translated: CASRGTGVILRNTEAFF.

The chain employs TRBV4-2 and TRBJ1-1; D perhaps matches TRBD1 (5 bases). V dropped 1 base and J dropped 7 bases, with 13 bases sitting between them. This CDR3 spans 14 amino acids. Per germline, CDR1 LGHNA and CDR2 YNFKEQ. Here the CDR3 DNA reads TGTGCCAGCAGCCAAGCTGTAGGGGAAATTGAAGCTTTCTTT. Residues: CASSQAVGEIEAFF.

The chain is built from TRBV10-3 and TRBJ1-4, with TRBD1 matching over 9 bases. The CDR3 length is 15 residues. V dropped 2 bases and J dropped 5; count of bases not matched to a gene: 3. Germline assignment: CDR1 ENHRY and CDR2 SYGVKD. The CDR3 reads CAISETGQGNEKLFF. CDR3 in DNA: TGTGCCATCAGTGAGACTGGACAGGGGAATGAAAAACTGTTTTTT.

The V call is TRBV29-1, the J call TRBJ2-1; a weak D match, TRBD1 (7 bases). CDR1 and CDR2 (germline): SQVTM, ANQGSEA. This CDR3 region has 13 residues. V gave up 7 bases and J gave up 6 bases, with 16 bases separating them. In DNA, the CDR3 is TGCAGCGAGCAGGGGGGACTTGGCAATGAGCAGTTCTTC. Its translation: CSEQGGLGNEQFF.

The CDR3 here is CASSVQGNTEAFF. The CDR3 DNA reads TGCGCCAGCAGCGTTCAGGGGAACACTGAAGCTTTCTTT. The rearrangement links TRBV5-1 to TRBJ1-1, with a tentative D call TRBD1 (5 bases). Germline V gives CDR1 SGHRS, CDR2 YFSETQ. The V end lost 4 bases, the J end lost 1 base, and 8 bases lay between the germline ends. The CDR3 loop spans 13 amino acids.

This clone was observed a few times. CDR3 nucleotide sequence: TGTGCCAGCAGCCAAGATGGTTCGGCAGGGGGATTGTTAGGAAACACCATATATTTT. This gives the protein CASSQDGSAGGLLGNTIYF. This sequence joins TRBV4-2 and TRBJ1-3; 7 bases line up with TRBD1. CDR1 and CDR2 from the germline V gene are LGHNA and YNFKEQ. Trimming at V came to 0 bases and at J to 4 bases, leaving 15 bases not matched to a gene. The CDR3 has 19 residues.

A note on this clone: Germline is not matched at one junction end, which may reflect a read error. The gene calls are TRBV5-6 and TRBJ1-2; tentatively, D is TRBD1 (6 bases). Germline V gives CDR1 SGHDT, CDR2 YYEEEE. The CDR3 runs to 13 residues. Written as DNA, the CDR3 is TGTGCCAGCAGCCCGACAGGAGCCGCCCTTATCAGCTTC. Its protein is CASSPTGAALISF.